This TCR beta chain derives from a study of T cell changes during pregnancy in multiple sclerosis (dated by TCRdb to the late 2010s). Study-level background: The study examined how the T cell repertoire changed over the course of pregnancy in women with multiple sclerosis.

Libraries were built with the immunoSEQ multiplex PCR assay. TCRdb limited this immuneACCESS table to in-frame rearrangements with V and J called. A share of clones is missing; checked studies link under half to unresolved V genes, and the rest is unexplained. For this sample there are about 19,000 clones; approximately 88% appear just once. The ten top clones hold roughly 5.1% of the sample. The germline V and J ends show losses of 0 bases and 3 bases respectively, and no gene match explains 10 bases of the junction. The CDR3 runs 18 residues from the cysteine to the phenylalanine. This entry keeps only the CDR3 DNA: 54 bases, framed from base 1. From the germline V gene (reference sequence), CDR1 is WNHNN and CDR2 is SYGVQD. About this clone: The specificity of this receptor is unknown. One base away there is no much larger clone; base qualities are not given.

Sequencing was performed on CD8+ T cells from peripheral blood mononuclear cells, taken after pregnancy. The rearrangement combines TRBV10-1 with TRBJ2-5; 10 of the junction bases match TRBD2. The receptor was isolated from a female donor in good health, enrolled as a control in a pregnancy study. The DNA sequence is given as TGCGCCAGCAGTGAGTCGATTCTAGCGGGGGAAGGAAAAGAGACCCAGTACTTC. Its translation reads: CASSESILAGEGKETQYF.